The 25 T cell receptor beta chains in this list originate from one sample, sequenced in a study of metastatic and nonmetastatic thyroid tumors. Ahead of thyroid surgery, no patient had received treatment of any kind. TCRdb re-clonotyped the PCR reads via MiXCR. The sample has around 23,000 clones, approximately 15% seen once. Sequences were obtained from tumor tissue. The source of these receptors is a female donor with papillary thyroid cancer or a benign thyroid nodule (not recorded which). Some clones in this sample may be carry-over from other donors' samples.

This clone was observed a handful of times. This CDR3 fails to terminate in the conserved phenylalanine or tryptophan, so it likely reflects a read error. The limits of the CDR3 on the DNA are not certain, so only TCRdb's listed CDR3 is given. The gene calls are TRBV9 and TRBJ2-7; the table's TRBD2 call for D was not verified on the DNA. With termini counted, the CDR3 has 9 amino acids. Germline V gene sequence: CDR1 SGDLS, CDR2 YYNGEE. The CDR3 reads CASSAGLAG.

This clone was counted only a few times. This sequence joins TRBV28 and TRBJ2-1; D may be TRBD1 (5 bases). Germline V gene lookup returns CDR1 MDHEN and CDR2 SYDVKM. CDR3 length: 13 residues. The V gene lost 2 bases and the J gene lost 14 bases, with 16 bases spanning the gap. For the CDR3, the DNA is TGTGCCAGCAGTTTAGATGGGGCGACCAATGAGTTCTTC. Protein sequence: CASSLDGATNEFF. Looking up the rest from reference TRBV28 and TRBJ2-1 gives the full variable domain: DVKVTQSSRYLVKRTGEKVFLECVQDMDHENMFWYRQDPGLGLRLIYFSYDVKMKEKGDIPEGYSVSREKKERFSLILESASTNQTSMYLCASSLDGATNEFFGPGTRLTVL.

This clone has at least ten counts. The V and J genes are TRBV28 and TRBJ2-3; the D is unclear. The V and J ends lost 3 bases and 6 bases respectively, with 13 bases between them. The CDR3 loop spans 14 amino acids. The germline V gene has CDR1 MDHEN and CDR2 SYDVKM. CDR3 nucleotide sequence: TGTGCCAGCAGTTTGAGAACAAGGTTGGATACGCAGTATTTT. Translating gives CASSLRTRLDTQYF.

There are many counts of this clone. This chain connects TRBV10-3 to TRBJ1-2; D gene unclear. Trimming shortened V by 2 bases and J by 3 bases, and 4 bases separated the two germline ends. The germline V gene encodes CDR1 ENHRY and CDR2 SYGVKD. The CDR3 runs 12 residues. The CDR3 region has the DNA TGTGCCATCAGTGAGGCAGACTATGGCTACACCTTC. Protein sequence: CAISEADYGYTF.

In its sample, this clone was seen many times. This sequence joins TRBV5-1 and TRBJ2-5, with 8 bases lining up with TRBD2. V shed 5 bases, J shed 1 base, and the junction held 7 bases outside the gene matches. CDR1 is SGHRS, CDR2 YFSETQ, per germline. The CDR3 is made up of 15 amino acids. CDR3 region: CASSSAGGLQETQYF. CDR3 nucleotide sequence: TGCGCCAGCAGTTCTGCGGGGGGTCTCCAAGAGACCCAGTACTTC.

Only a few counts were recorded for this clone. The junction differs from germline at one of its ends, possibly a read error. This chain links TRBV6-9 with TRBJ1-1; maybe TRBD1 (5 bases). This CDR3 comprises 13 residues. Germline V gives CDR1 MNHGY, CDR2 SVAAGI. CDR3 nucleotides: TGCGCCAGCAGTCAGGACATTAACACTGAAGCTTTCTTT. It translates to CASSQDINTEAFF.

The CDR3 DNA follows: TGCGCCAGCAGCCAAGAACAACCGGCTACCTATAATTCACCCCTCCACTTT. Amino acids: CASSQEQPATYNSPLHF. The V call is TRBV4-3, the J call TRBJ1-6; D is ambiguous. With 0 bases removed from V and 2 bases from J, the gap between germline ends came to 11 bases. Germline CDR1 is LGHNA and CDR2 is YSLEER. This CDR3 comprises 17 residues.

In this sample, this clone turned up many times. The gene calls are TRBV6-1 and TRBJ1-1, with D tentatively TRBD1 (5 bases). The CDR3 spans 13 residues. The V end lost 3 bases, the J end lost 1 base, and 6 bases lay between the germline ends. The germline V gene has CDR1 MNHNS and CDR2 SASEGT. The CDR3 loop reads CASSDGQNTEAFF. The DNA for the CDR3 is TGTGCCAGCAGTGACGGACAGAACACTGAAGCTTTCTTT.

The chain links TRBV7-2 to TRBJ2-3, with D possibly being TRBD1 (5 bases). Germline V gene data show CDR1 as SGHTA and CDR2 as FQGNSA. The CDR3 runs to 16 residues. The V end lost 2 bases, the J end lost 6 bases, and 18 bases lay between the germline ends. The DNA of the CDR3 is TGTGCCAGCAGCTTATCGCTAGTAGGGGCCCGGGATACGCAGTATTTT. Its translation is CASSLSLVGARDTQYF. Filled out from reference TRBV7-2 and TRBJ2-3, the complete variable domain reads GAGVSQSPSNKVTEKGKDVELRCDPISGHTALYWYRQSLGQGLEFLIYFQGNSAPDKSGLPSDRFSAERTGGSVSTLTIQRTQQEDSAVYLCASSLSLVGARDTQYFGPGTRLTVL.

This clone was counted a few times. The rearrangement links TRBV6-2 or TRBV6-3 to TRBJ2-7; D is ambiguous. The length of the CDR3 is 15 residues. Germline V gives CDR1 MNHEY, CDR2 SVGEGT. Trimming left V 3 bases short and J 1 base short, with 13 bases between. The CDR3 DNA is TGTGCCAGCAGTTATTATCCCCATGGATCCTACGAGCAGTACTTC. Translated: CASSYYPHGSYEQYF.

This clone was seen ten or more times. Other nucleotide sequences in the sample specify the same CDR3. The V and J genes are TRBV5-5 and TRBJ1-1; D remains ambiguous. The CDR3 contains 12 residues. Germline V CDR1 and CDR2: SGHKS, YYEKEE (reference sequence). Deletions cut 1 base from V and 7 bases from J, with 8 bases between. The CDR3 loop reads CASSLRGNEAFF. In nucleotides, the CDR3 is TGTGCCAGCAGCTTGCGAGGGAATGAAGCTTTCTTT.

This clone appeared a few times. One base away lies a much larger clone, so this may be a sequencing read error. The rearrangement uses TRBV29-1 and TRBJ1-1, with D unclear. CDR3 size: 12 residues. Trimming cost V 8 bases and J 0 bases, with 10 bases left between them. Germline V gene sequence: CDR1 SQVTM, CDR2 ANQGSEA. CDR3 bases: TGCAGCTCCAGGACGGTGAACACTGAAGCTTTCTTT. Translated, it gives CSSRTVNTEAFF.

The sample holds many counts of this clone. The chain links TRBV20-1 to TRBJ1-1, with D perhaps matching TRBD1 (5 bases). CDR1 is DFQATT, CDR2 SNEGSKA, per germline (reference sequence). The CDR3 is 14 residues long. V lost 3 bases and J 1 base, leaving 12 bases between the germline ends. Written as DNA, the CDR3 is TGCAGTGCTAGGGGGCTCACGAGGAACACTGAAGCTTTCTTT. Translated: CSARGLTRNTEAFF.

In this sample, this clone turned up a few times. The chain recombines TRBV6-1 with TRBJ1-3; possibly TRBD1 for D (5 bases). This CDR3 comprises 16 residues. Looked up from germline, CDR1 is MNHNS and CDR2 is SASEGT. V was shortened by 6 bases and J by 6 bases, with 21 bases between the two germline ends. The CDR3 region is CASSLAGGQYENTIYF. The CDR3 DNA reads as TGTGCCAGCAGCTTGGCGGGGGGTCAATACGAAAACACCATATATTTT.

This clone has a count of ten or more. The J gene is TRBJ1-3, the V gene TRBV5-1; the D gene is possibly TRBD1 (6 bases). Between the trimmed V and J ends, which lost 1 base and 2 bases, there was a span of 7 bases. Per germline, CDR1 SGHRS and CDR2 YFSETQ. This CDR3 is built from 14 residues. CDR3 protein: CASSLTGTGNTIYF. Here the CDR3 DNA reads TGCGCCAGCAGCTTGACAGGGACTGGAAACACCATATATTTT.

This clone was counted at least ten times. This chain connects TRBV6-1 to TRBJ1-1; the D gene is possibly TRBD1 (5 bases). In germline, CDR1 is MNHNS, CDR2 SASEGT. The CDR3 length is 15 residues. V was trimmed by 1 base and J by 4 bases, leaving 13 bases between them. The CDR3 spells CASSEGWGRGTEAFF. Here the CDR3 DNA reads TGTGCCAGCAGTGAAGGGTGGGGCAGAGGCACTGAAGCTTTCTTT.

This clone came up many times. The rearrangement links TRBV19 to TRBJ2-5; weak D call: TRBD1 (6 bases). The germline V gene has CDR1 LNHDA and CDR2 SQIVND (reference sequence). The V gene lost 1 base and the J gene lost 3 bases, with 9 bases spanning the gap. The CDR3 covers 14 residues. CDR3 sequence: CASSIVQGKETQYF. The CDR3 DNA reads TGTGCCAGTAGTATAGTGCAGGGGAAAGAGACCCAGTACTTC.

This clone was detected only a few times. The rearrangement links TRBV29-1 to TRBJ2-5, with TRBD2 matching over 7 bases. Germline V CDR1 and CDR2: SQVTM, ANQGSEA. The CDR3 sequence is 15 residues long. J lost 4 bases, V lost 8 bases, and 16 bases had no gene match. CDR3 amino acids: CSSTGTNGSGETQYF. CDR3 coding DNA: TGCAGCTCCACCGGGACTAACGGGAGCGGAGAGACCCAGTACTTC.

Worth noting for this clone: This may stem from a read error, because a much larger clone lies one nucleotide away. This chain connects TRBV12-3 or TRBV12-4 to TRBJ1-5; D remains ambiguous. With 3 bases removed from V and 0 bases from J, the gap between germline ends came to 6 bases. The CDR3 totals 14 residues. CDR3 bases: TGTGCCAGCAGTTTGGTATATAGCAATCAGCCCCAGCATTTT. This codes for CASSLVYSNQPQHF.

This clone ranks as medium-sized. The chain combines TRBV6-5 with TRBJ1-6; no definite D call. Between the trimmed V and J ends, which lost 0 bases and 0 bases, there was a span of 9 bases. Looked up from germline, CDR1 is MNHEY and CDR2 is SVGAGI. The CDR3 consists of 17 residues. CDR3 loop: CASSYSYGSSYNSPLHF. CDR3 DNA sequence: TGTGCCAGCAGTTACTCGTACGGGAGCTCCTATAATTCACCCCTCCACTTT.

Many counts were recorded for this clone. The rearrangement links TRBV7-3 to TRBJ2-3, with unresolved D. Germline loops: CDR1 SGHTA, CDR2 FQGTGA. This CDR3 region has 12 residues. V was cut by 5 bases and J by 2 bases, with 5 bases left in between. CDR3 sequence reads: CASSPDTDTQYF. In DNA form, the CDR3 reads TGTGCCAGCAGCCCTGACACAGATACGCAGTATTTT.

This clone was seen ten or more times. The chain recombines TRBV5-1 with TRBJ2-3, with D unclear. This CDR3 region has 14 residues. The germline V gene has CDR1 SGHRS and CDR2 YFSETQ. With 4 bases removed from V and 0 bases from J, the gap between germline ends came to 9 bases. The CDR3 protein is CASSPGRSTDTQYF. CDR3 in DNA: TGCGCCAGCAGCCCCGGCAGGAGCACAGATACGCAGTATTTT.

On this clone: The junction departs from the called germline gene at one end, perhaps through a read error. The chain couples TRBV3-1 to TRBJ1-2; the match to TRBD1 covers 7 bases. Germline V lookup: CDR1 LGHDT, CDR2 YNNKEL (reference sequence). CDR3 length equals 12 residues. CDR3 sequence: CASGRDRDGYAF. In nucleotides, the CDR3 is TGTGCCAGCGGCCGAGACAGGGACGGCTACGCCTTC.

The chain is built from TRBV4-2 and TRBJ1-2; D gene ambiguous. Trimming took 10 bases from V and 3 from J, leaving 21 bases between them. The CDR3 loop spans 15 amino acids. From germline, CDR1 is LGHNA and CDR2 YNFKEQ. The CDR3 nucleotides are TGTGCCATCATCCAAGAGTTACAGAAAGACTATGGCTACACCTTC. This encodes CAIIQELQKDYGYTF.

The chain uses TRBV12-3 or TRBV12-4 and TRBJ2-7, with TRBD1 identical over 12 bases. The ends lost 6 bases at V and 2 bases at J; junction bases unmatched: 5. The CDR3 is 15 amino acids. DNA for the CDR3: TGTGCCAGCAGCCCGGGACAGGGGGCCGCCTACGAGCAGTACTTC. This sequence encodes CASSPGQGAAYEQYF.